Sequencing of this T cell receptor (beta chain) was carried out in a study of T cells after yellow fever vaccination. This clonotype was observed at least ten times. The target antigen is unknown. Synthesis of TCR cDNA relied on 5'RACE template switching, which attached a universal primer site and UMIs. TCRdb itself ran the 5' RACE reads through MiXCR, one entry per CDR3 protein. The table records roughly 250,000 distinct CDR3 sequences, 10% to 15% of them present only once. Study findings and constraints: Overall, a small share of clonotypes was seen in both CD4 and CD8 compartments. Booster sampling recovered most clones from primary vaccination (nearly 98% CD4, around 90% CD8). Contamination of FACS-sorted repertoires by abundant clonotypes from the bulk population could occur.

The sample here was CD4+ T cells sorted from PBMCs, taken 45 days after the yellow fever booster vaccination. This clonotype was sampled from a man aged 25 to 45 who received the YFV17D yellow fever vaccine.

Here the CDR3 reads CASTSGLAGINEQFF. CDR3 nucleotide sequence: TGTGCCAGCACCTCGGGACTAGCGGGAATCAATGAGCAGTTCTTC. This sequence joins TRBV21-1 and TRBJ2-1; TRBD2 is the table's D call, not checked against the DNA. TRBV21-1 is marked as a pseudogene. There are 15 residues in the CDR3.